The subject of this entry is one T cell receptor (beta chain). Its antigen remains unidentified. CDR3 length: 12 residues. Germline values: CDR1 SQVTM, CDR2 ANQGSEA. V lost 7 bases and J lost 5, with 15 bases in between. Sequencing used cDNA as its template, made by extracting RNA and reverse transcribing it. Clones were read by immunoSEQ multiplex PCR, and TCRdb kept only the in-frame ones, dropping some. This sample carries approximately 210,000 clones, about 65% of them seen once, and the ten largest clones take about 1.3%. The source of the sample is a study of CD8+ T cells in alopecia areata. The study, taken as a whole, reports: Sequencing of scalp samples also includes resident alphabeta T cells from normal skin. Possibly as an HLA-related effect, TCR sharing across patients appeared less clear than in mice.

The treatment was: oral pan-JAK inhibitor, 5-10 mg twice daily. The genes are TRBV29-1 and TRBJ2-7; D is ambiguous. This TCR was recovered from a human donor with alopecia areata. The specimen was CD4+ T cells sorted from blood, collected at approximately week 50, from a patient treated with tofacitinib. The CDR3 loop reads CSGEAPNHEQYF. The CDR3 bases are TGCAGCGGTGAGGCTCCGAACCACGAGCAGTACTTC.